The 23 T cell receptor beta chains presented below share a single source sample, sequenced in a study of blood T cell repertoires in COVID-19. Generated by immunoSEQ multiplex PCR, the TCRdb table keeps only in-frame clones and is missing some. The sample lists 110,000 to 150,000 clones, around 90% occurring once. Sequenced sample: peripheral blood. The receptors were gathered from a man between 65 and 85 years old with acute or convalescent COVID-19.

This chain links TRBV5-1 with TRBJ1-5; a possible D gene is TRBD1 (6 bases). Germline CDR1 SGHRS, CDR2 YFSETQ. The length of the CDR3 is 15 residues. The V and J ends lost 0 bases and 4 bases respectively, with 11 bases between them. The CDR3 spells CASSLASGVNQPQHF. The CDR3 nucleotides are TGCGCCAGCAGCTTGGCGTCAGGGGTAAATCAGCCCCAGCATTTT.

The chain couples TRBV19 to TRBJ2-1; a weak D match, TRBD1 (7 bases). The CDR3 runs to 13 residues. Between the trimmed V and J ends, which lost 5 bases and 10 bases, there was a span of 15 bases. Germline-derived CDR1 and CDR2 are LNHDA and SQIVND (reference sequence). DNA of the CDR3: TGTGCCAGTAGTCCGCAGGGGGACTTAGAGCAGTTCTTC. This codes for CASSPQGDLEQFF. The whole variable domain, remainder taken from reference TRBV19 and TRBJ2-1, is DGGITQSPKYLFRKEGQNVTLSCEQNLNHDAMYWYRQDPGQGLRLIYYSQIVNDFQKGDIAEGYSVSREKKESFPLTVTSAQKNPTAFYLCASSPQGDLEQFFGPGTRLTVL.

This clone was seen once. This chain links TRBV27 with TRBJ1-1; D may be TRBD1 (5 bases). CDR1 is MNHEY and CDR2 is SMNVEV in the germline V gene (reference sequence). This CDR3 has 13 residues. V was trimmed by 5 bases and J by 11 bases, leaving 18 bases between them. The CDR3 sequence: CASSLRQGIGAFF. CDR3 nucleotides: TGTGCCAGCAGTCTTCGTCAGGGTATTGGGGCTTTCTTT.

As DNA, the CDR3 is TGTGCCAGCAGCCCCCGCCAGGGTCAGCCCCAGCATTTT. Translation: CASSPRQGQPQHF. This chain links TRBV7-9 with TRBJ1-5, with a tentative D call TRBD1 (5 bases). With 5 bases removed from V and 6 bases from J, the gap between germline ends came to 11 bases. Germline V gene sequence: CDR1 SEHNR, CDR2 FQNEAQ (reference sequence). CDR3 length: 13 residues.

The sample holds a few counts of this clone. The V gene is TRBV7-3, the J gene TRBJ2-1; 10 positions match TRBD2. Germline V lookup: CDR1 SGHTA, CDR2 FQGTGA. This CDR3 is 16 amino acids long. Trimming took 5 bases from V and 4 from J; bases not matched to a gene: 8. The DNA for the CDR3 is TGTGCCAGCAGCCCCCTAGCGGGAGCTTCTTACAATGAGCAGTTCTTC. Translating gives CASSPLAGASYNEQFF.

V is TRBV19 and J is TRBJ1-2; D is unresolved. The CDR3 is 13 residues long. V was clipped by 5 bases and J by 0 bases, with 7 bases between them. The germline V gene encodes CDR1 LNHDA and CDR2 SQIVND (reference sequence). CDR3 loop: CASSLGANYGYTF. CDR3 DNA sequence: TGTGCCAGTAGTTTGGGAGCTAACTATGGCTACACCTTC.

The J gene is TRBJ1-1, the V gene TRBV19; perhaps TRBD1 as D (5 bases). The CDR3 consists of 13 residues. The germline V gene has CDR1 LNHDA and CDR2 SQIVND (reference sequence). V was cut by 6 bases and J by 0 bases, with 8 bases left in between. CDR3 amino acids: CASSPRVNTEAFF. The CDR3 DNA sequence: TGTGCCAGTAGCCCCAGGGTGAACACTGAAGCTTTCTTT.

The chain uses TRBV6-5 and TRBJ2-1; TRBD2 might be the D (6 bases). The CDR3 runs 15 residues. Germline values: CDR1 MNHEY, CDR2 SVGAGI. The V end was cut by 6 bases, the J end by 4 bases, with 16 bases between. The CDR3 loop reads CASRRDRGGYNEQFF. CDR3 nucleotides: TGTGCCAGCAGGCGGGACCGAGGAGGGTACAATGAGCAGTTCTTC.

The chain combines TRBV6-5 with TRBJ1-1, with D possibly TRBD1 on 5 matching bases. The germline CDR1 and CDR2 sequences are MNHEY and SVGAGI. The germline V and J ends were trimmed by 7 bases and 6 bases, with 15 bases remaining between them. The CDR3 is made up of 13 amino acids. In nucleotides, the CDR3 is TGTGCCAGCAACGGCAGGGTAACCCCTGAAGCTTTCTTT. It translates to CASNGRVTPEAFF.

The chain combines TRBV5-1 with TRBJ2-1; 8 positions agree with TRBD2. V dropped 4 bases and J dropped 2; count of bases not matched to a gene: 5. The CDR3 has 15 residues. Germline CDR1 reads SGHRS; CDR2 reads YFSETQ. The chain's CDR3 is CASSLIAGTYNEQFF. Written as DNA, the CDR3 is TGCGCCAGCAGCCTAATAGCGGGAACCTACAATGAGCAGTTCTTC.

This chain links TRBV7-2 with TRBJ1-1; no definite D call. Germline CDR1 SGHTA, CDR2 FQGNSA. The CDR3 covers 13 residues. V gave up 1 base and J gave up 5 bases, with 8 bases separating them. DNA for the CDR3: TGTGCCAGCAGCTTAGAGTTACGGACTGAAGCTTTCTTT. It translates to CASSLELRTEAFF.

The rearrangement uses TRBV28 and TRBJ1-2, with D tentatively TRBD1 (6 bases). V was shortened by 6 bases and J by 7 bases, with 15 bases between the two germline ends. There are 13 residues in the CDR3. CDR1 and CDR2 from the germline V gene are MDHEN and SYDVKM. Here the CDR3 reads CASSRTGCGGYTF. The CDR3 nucleotides are TGTGCCAGCAGCCGTACAGGGTGTGGTGGCTACACCTTC.

Of note for this clone: An end of the junction differs from the germline gene, which may be a read error. The CDR3 reads CASSLGTSRDTQYF. CDR3 DNA sequence: TGTGCCAGTAGTCTAGGGACAAGCAGAGATACGCAGTATTTT. The gene calls are TRBV19 and TRBJ2-3, with a weak D call TRBD1 (6 bases). Germline values: CDR1 LNHDA, CDR2 SQIVND (reference sequence). The CDR3 loop spans 14 amino acids.

The rearrangement links TRBV7-6 to TRBJ2-1; possibly TRBD1 for D (5 bases). The V end lost 5 bases, the J end lost 8 bases, and 19 bases lay between the germline ends. Germline values: CDR1 SGHVS, CDR2 FNYEAQ. CDR3 length: 15 residues. The DNA for the CDR3 is TGTGCCAGCAGCGCCCAGGGTATAATGGAATATGAGCAGTTCTTC. Residues: CASSAQGIMEYEQFF.

This chain uses TRBV7-2 with TRBJ2-5, with 14 bases aligning to TRBD2. The germline V gene encodes CDR1 SGHTA and CDR2 FQGNSA. CDR3 size: 17 residues. V lost 3 bases and J lost 1; bases outside the gene matches: 4. The CDR3 here is CASSFLGLAGGQETQYF. The DNA for the CDR3 is TGTGCCAGCAGCTTTCTTGGACTAGCGGGAGGCCAAGAGACCCAGTACTTC.

The J gene is TRBJ1-1, the V gene TRBV5-1; a possible D gene is TRBD1 (5 bases). The germline V and J ends were trimmed by 3 bases and 5 bases, with 14 bases remaining between them. The CDR3 is 14 amino acids. Germline V gene sequence: CDR1 SGHRS, CDR2 YFSETQ. The CDR3 DNA reads as TGCGCCAGCAGCTGGGGCGGGGGAAGGACTGAAGCTTTCTTT. Translated, it gives CASSWGGGRTEAFF.

This chain connects TRBV4-1 to TRBJ2-5; 7 bases fit TRBD1. The CDR3 is 13 residues long. The junction had 4 bases not matched to a gene; V was cut back by 4 bases and J by 5 bases. In germline, CDR1 is MGHRA, CDR2 YSYEKL. The CDR3 nucleotides read TGCGCCAGCAGCCCAGGCAGGGGGGAGACCCAGTACTTC. Encoded protein: CASSPGRGETQYF.

The chain is built from TRBV30 and TRBJ1-4; no firm D call. Germline-derived CDR1 and CDR2 are GTSNPN and SVGIG (reference sequence). CDR3 length: 14 residues. The V end was cut by 2 bases, the J end by 8 bases, with 15 bases between. Here the CDR3 DNA reads TGTGCCTGGAGTTTAGAGGGCGGCTGGGAAAAACTGTTTTTT. Its translation: CAWSLEGGWEKLFF. Filled out from reference TRBV30 and TRBJ1-4, the complete variable domain reads SQTIHQWPATLVQPVGSPLSLECTVEGTSNPNLYWYRQAAGRGLQLLFYSVGIGQISSEVPQNLSASRPQDRQFILSSKKLLLSDSGFYLCAWSLEGGWEKLFFGSGTQLSVL.

The rearrangement joins TRBV5-4 to TRBJ2-3, with D possibly being TRBD1 (6 bases). The germline CDR1 and CDR2 sequences are SGHNT and YYREEE (reference sequence). V was cut by 4 bases and J by 7 bases, with 16 bases left in between. The CDR3 is 14 amino acids. DNA for the CDR3: TGTGCCAGCAGCCAAGACAGGTCGGGGTATACGCAGTATTTT. Its protein is CASSQDRSGYTQYF. The whole variable domain, filled in from reference TRBV5-4 and TRBJ2-3, reads ETGVTQSPTHLIKTRGQQVTLRCSSQSGHNTVSWYQQALGQGPQFIFQYYREEENGRGNFPPRFSGLQFPNYSSELNVNALELDDSALYLCASSQDRSGYTQYFGPGTRLTVL.

CDR3 nucleotides: TGTGCCAGCAACCCTATACTTCGCCAGGGCTATGGCTACACCTTC. The encoded protein is CASNPILRQGYGYTF. V and J are TRBV19 and TRBJ1-2; TRBD1 is a possible D gene (5 bases). The CDR3 sequence is 15 residues long. With 9 bases removed from V and 4 bases from J, the gap between germline ends came to 21 bases. In germline, CDR1 is LNHDA, CDR2 SQIVND (reference sequence).

The V and J genes are TRBV2 and TRBJ2-5, with TRBD2 matching over 13 bases. The CDR3 length is 16 residues. The V segment lost 6 bases and the J segment 2 bases; nucleotides outside the gene matches: 6. The germline CDR1 and CDR2 sequences are SNHLY and FYNNEI. CDR3 loop: CASSWGLAGLQETQYF. CDR3 in DNA: TGTGCCAGCAGCTGGGGACTAGCGGGGCTACAAGAGACCCAGTACTTC.

The V call is TRBV2, the J call TRBJ2-2; 10 nucleotides match TRBD2. This CDR3 is built from 17 residues. CDR1 and CDR2 (germline): SNHLY, FYNNEI. V dropped 5 bases and J dropped 1; count of bases not matched to a gene: 7. The CDR3 coding sequence is TGTGCCAGCAGTTCGGTAGCGGGGGGATTGAACACCGGGGAGCTGTTTTTT. Its protein product is CASSSVAGGLNTGELFF.

Only one count was recorded for this clone. V gene TRBV28 combines with J gene TRBJ1-1; TRBD1 might be the D (5 bases). V was trimmed by 6 bases and J by 1 base, leaving 6 bases between them. CDR1 is MDHEN and CDR2 is SYDVKM in the germline V gene. This CDR3 contains 12 residues. The CDR3 region is CASRRGNTEAFF. The CDR3 DNA reads as TGTGCCAGCAGAAGGGGGAACACTGAAGCTTTCTTT.